This T cell receptor beta chain was profiled in a study of shared clonotypes between healthy human individuals. TCRdb's table, derived via immunoSEQ multiplex PCR, lists solely in-frame clones and lacks some. The sample has 2 million to 3 million clones, approximately 94% seen once. Trimming took 3 bases from V and 8 from J, leaving 13 bases between them. CDR3 length: 14 amino acids. The V gene's germline CDR1 is MDHEN and CDR2 SYDVKM. The TCR was taken from a man aged 18 to 29 in good health. The chain links TRBV28 to TRBJ1-4, with TRBD1 as a possible D gene (6 bases). What was sequenced was naive CD4+ T cells sorted from blood. The subset is: CD45RA+ positively selected. The CDR3 DNA reads as TGTGCCAGCAGTTTTACAGGGACGGGGGAAAAACTGTTTTTT. It yields the protein CASSFTGTGEKLFF.